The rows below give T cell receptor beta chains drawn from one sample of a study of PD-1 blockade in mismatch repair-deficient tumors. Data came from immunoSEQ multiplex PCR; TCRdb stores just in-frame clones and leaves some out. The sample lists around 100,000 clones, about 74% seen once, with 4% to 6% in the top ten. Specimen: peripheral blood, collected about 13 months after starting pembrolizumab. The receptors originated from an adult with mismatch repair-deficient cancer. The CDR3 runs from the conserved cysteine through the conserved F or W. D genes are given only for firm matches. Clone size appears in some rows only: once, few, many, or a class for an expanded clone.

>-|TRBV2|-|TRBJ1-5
CASRGQNSNQPQHF
TGTGCCAGCAGGGGACAAAATAGCAATCAGCCCCAGCATTTT
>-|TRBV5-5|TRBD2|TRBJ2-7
CASSPYLAGGYEQYF
TGTGCCAGCAGCCCATACCTAGCGGGGGGATACGAGCAGTACTTC
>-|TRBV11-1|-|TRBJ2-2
CASSLGGLTGGLFF
TGTGCCAGCAGCTTAGGAGGACTAACCGGAGGGCTGTTTTTT
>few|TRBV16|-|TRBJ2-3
CASSQSPGLVNTDTQYF
TGTGCCAGCAGCCAATCCCCGGGACTGGTAAACACAGATACGCAGTATTTT
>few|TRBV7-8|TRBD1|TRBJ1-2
CASSLLQGARGYTF
TGTGCCAGCAGCTTACTACAGGGGGCGAGGGGCTACACCTTC
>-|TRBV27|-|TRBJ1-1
CASSATGPNTEAFF
TGTGCCAGCAGTGCGACAGGACCGAACACTGAAGCTTTCTTT
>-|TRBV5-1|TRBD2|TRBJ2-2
CASSPHTGTRNTGELFF
TGCGCCAGCAGTCCCCATACCGGGACTAGGAACACCGGGGAGCTGTTTTTT
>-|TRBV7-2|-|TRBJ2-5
CASSPIQETQYF
TGTGCCAGCAGCCCAATTCAAGAGACCCAGTACTTC
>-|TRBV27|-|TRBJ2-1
CASSLYLEKNEQFF
TGTGCCAGCAGTTTATATCTAGAAAAGAATGAGCAGTTCTTC
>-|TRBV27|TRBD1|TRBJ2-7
CASKAGGYEQYF
TGTGCCAGCAAGGCAGGGGGATACGAGCAGTACTTC
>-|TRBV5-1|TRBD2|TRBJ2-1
CASSLNGLAGAIDEQFF
TGCGCCAGCAGCTTGAATGGACTAGCGGGAGCTATCGATGAGCAGTTCTTC
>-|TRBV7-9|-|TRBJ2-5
CASSWGQETQYF
TGTGCCAGCAGCTGGGGCCAAGAGACCCAGTACTTC
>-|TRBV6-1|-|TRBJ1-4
CASSGQWGEKLFF
TGTGCCAGCAGTGGACAGTGGGGGGAAAAACTGTTTTTT
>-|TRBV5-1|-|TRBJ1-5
CASSVGTIPQHF
TGCGCCAGCAGCGTCGGGACTATCCCCCAGCATTTT
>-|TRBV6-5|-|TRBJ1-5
CASSRAINQPQHF
TGTGCCAGTAGCCGGGCCATCAATCAGCCCCAGCATTTT
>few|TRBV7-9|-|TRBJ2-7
CASSTLSLEQYF
TGTGCCAGCAGCACTCTGTCGCTCGAGCAGTACTTC
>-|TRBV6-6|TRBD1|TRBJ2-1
CASRTKGQGSYNEQFF
TGTGCCAGCAGAACAAAGGGACAGGGTTCCTACAATGAGCAGTTCTTC
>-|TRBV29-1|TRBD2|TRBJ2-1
CSVASGDLYNEQFF
TGCAGCGTGGCTAGCGGGGACTTATACAATGAGCAGTTCTTC
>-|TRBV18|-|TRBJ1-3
CASSPPGNTIYF
TGTGCCAGCTCACCACCGGGAAACACCATATATTTT
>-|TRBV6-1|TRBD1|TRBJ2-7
CASKPGQGAREQYF
TGTGCCAGCAAACCGGGACAGGGGGCTCGGGAGCAGTACTTC
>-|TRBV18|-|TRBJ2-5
CASSPQNLETQYF
TGTGCCAGCTCACCACAAAATCTTGAGACCCAGTACTTC
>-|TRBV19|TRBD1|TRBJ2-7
CASSPLDRGDYYEQYF
TGTGCCAGTAGTCCCCTAGACAGGGGAGATTACTACGAGCAGTACTTC
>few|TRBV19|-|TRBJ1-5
CASHGTLNQPQHF
TGTGCCAGTCACGGGACACTCAATCAGCCCCAGCATTTT
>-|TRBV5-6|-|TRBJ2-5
CASSLSRGWKETQYF
TGTGCCAGCAGCTTGTCCCGGGGATGGAAGGAGACCCAGTACTTC
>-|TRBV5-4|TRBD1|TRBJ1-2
CASSVDSDRGLLDYGYTF
TGTGCCAGCAGCGTAGACTCGGACAGGGGGCTATTGGACTATGGCTACACCTTC
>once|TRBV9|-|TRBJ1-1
CASSVRGEGIMNTEAFF
TGTGCCAGCAGCGTCAGGGGTGAAGGGATAATGAACACTGAAGCTTTCTTT
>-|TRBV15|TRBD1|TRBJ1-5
CATSRKNSGQSNQPQHF
TGTGCCACCAGCAGGAAAAACTCGGGACAGAGCAATCAGCCCCAGCATTTT
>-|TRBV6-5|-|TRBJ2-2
CASSTGPGNTGELFF
TGTGCCAGCAGTACCGGGCCCGGGAACACCGGGGAGCTGTTTTTT
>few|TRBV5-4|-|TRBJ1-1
CASSSSTVVNTEAFF
TGTGCCAGCAGCTCTTCAACCGTAGTGAACACTGAAGCTTTCTTT